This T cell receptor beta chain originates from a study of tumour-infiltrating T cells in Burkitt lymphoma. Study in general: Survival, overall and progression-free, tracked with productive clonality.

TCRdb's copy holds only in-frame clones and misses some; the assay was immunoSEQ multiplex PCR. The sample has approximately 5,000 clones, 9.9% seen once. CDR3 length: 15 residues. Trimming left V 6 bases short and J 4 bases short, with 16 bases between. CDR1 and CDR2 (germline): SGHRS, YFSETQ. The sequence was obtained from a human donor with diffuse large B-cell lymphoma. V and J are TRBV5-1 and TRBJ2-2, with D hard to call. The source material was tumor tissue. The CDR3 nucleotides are TGCGCCAGCAACTCCGGCAGAACGGTCACCGGGGAGCTGTTTTTT. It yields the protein CASNSGRTVTGELFF.